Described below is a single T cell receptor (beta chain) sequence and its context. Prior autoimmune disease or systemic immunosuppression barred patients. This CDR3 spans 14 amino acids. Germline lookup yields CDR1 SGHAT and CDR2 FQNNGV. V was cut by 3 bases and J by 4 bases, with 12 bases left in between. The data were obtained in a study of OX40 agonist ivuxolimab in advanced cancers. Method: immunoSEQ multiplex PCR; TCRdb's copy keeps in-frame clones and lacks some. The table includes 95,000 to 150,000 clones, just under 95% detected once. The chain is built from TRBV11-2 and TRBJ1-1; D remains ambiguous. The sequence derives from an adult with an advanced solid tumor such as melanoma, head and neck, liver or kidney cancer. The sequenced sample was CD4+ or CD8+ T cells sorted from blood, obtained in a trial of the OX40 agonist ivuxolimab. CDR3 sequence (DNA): TGTGCCAGCAGCTTTTCCTCGAGGGTCACTGAAGCTTTCTTT. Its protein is CASSFSSRVTEAFF.